The sequence of this T cell receptor beta chain was determined in a study of beta chain features in type 1 diabetes. At the level of the study: Examination covered some 110,000,000 sorted cells spanning all samples.

CDR3 length: 12 amino acids. Trimming left V 1 base short and J 8 bases short, with 7 bases between. Germline V gene lookup returns CDR1 SGHRS and CDR2 YFSETQ. As every portion of the isolated RNA was reverse transcribed, the sequencing read expressed TCRB transcripts. The protocol was immunoSEQ multiplex PCR, while the TCRdb copy is restricted to in-frame clones and leaves out a portion. The data contain approximately 470,000 clones, around 28% of them singletons. Donors contributed one heparinised blood draw apiece, averaging roughly 0.12 L. Each of the CD4+ naive, central memory, regulatory and stem cell-like memory populations was sorted via CD45RO/CCR7/CD25/CD127/CD95/CD27.

The sequencing input was naive CD4+ T cells from blood. The sequence came from a man younger than 30 in good health. The chain has TRBV5-1 and TRBJ2-1; no clear D gene. The DNA of the CDR3 is TGCGCCAGCAGCTTGCATCGGGATGAGCAGTTCTTC. It translates to CASSLHRDEQFF.